A single sample gave rise to the 24 T cell receptor beta chains below, sequenced in a study of blood T cell repertoires in COVID-19 (dated by TCRdb to 2018 to 2020). The library was made by the immunoSEQ multiplex PCR assay. Sourced from immuneACCESS, this table was stored by TCRdb with only in-frame sequences that have V and J called. A share of the clones is absent; for the studies checked, an unresolved V gene accounts for under half, and the remainder has no known explanation. This sample comprises 310,000 or so clones, more than 75% of them detected only once. The biggest ten clones account for around 4% of the sample. Material for sequencing was peripheral blood. The receptors come from a woman between 45 and 60 years old with active or convalescent COVID-19.

The chain employs TRBV7-2 and TRBJ1-5; 7 nucleotides match TRBD1. CDR1 and CDR2 from the germline V gene are SGHTA and FQGNSA. This CDR3 has 15 amino acids. J was trimmed by 3 bases and V by 1 base; bases with no gene match: 3. The CDR3 region has the DNA TGTGCCAGCAGCTTAGAGGACAGGAACAATCAGCCCCAGCATTTT. Translating gives CASSLEDRNNQPQHF. The variable domain in full, with the rest retrieved from reference TRBV7-2 and TRBJ1-5, is GAGVSQSPSNKVTEKGKDVELRCDPISGHTALYWYRQSLGQGLEFLIYFQGNSAPDKSGLPSDRFSAERTGGSVSTLTIQRTQQEDSAVYLCASSLEDRNNQPQHFGDGTRLSIL.

The DNA for the CDR3 is TGTGCCAGCAGTGCCCTGAAAGTTCGGGGAGAAACCACTGAAGCTTTCTTT. Amino acids: CASSALKVRGETTEAFF. This rearrangement joins TRBV6-1 to TRBJ1-1; no clear D. This CDR3 region has 17 residues. Germline CDR1 and CDR2: MNHNS and SASEGT. V lost 4 bases and J lost 4, with 22 bases in between.

This clone was observed a handful of times. The chain has TRBV5-1 and TRBJ1-4; D is uncertain. This CDR3 has 14 amino acids. CDR1 is SGHRS, CDR2 YFSETQ, per germline. V was cut by 0 bases and J by 0 bases, with 3 bases left in between. The CDR3 bases are TGCGCCAGCAGCTTGGTAGCAACTAATGAAAAACTGTTTTTT. Protein: CASSLVATNEKLFF. Variable domain in full (rest from reference TRBV5-1 and TRBJ1-4): KAGVTQTPRYLIKTRGQQVTLSCSPISGHRSVSWYQQTPGQGLQFLFEYFSETQRNKGNFPGRFSGRQFSNSRSEMNVSTLELGDSALYLCASSLVATNEKLFFGSGTQLSVL.

The CDR3 here is CASSINPRGDTQYF. CDR3 DNA: TGTGCCAGTAGTATTAATCCTCGCGGAGATACGCAGTATTTT. The genes are TRBV19 and TRBJ2-3; no clear D gene. With 3 bases removed from V and 5 bases from J, the gap between germline ends came to 12 bases. CDR1 and CDR2 (germline): LNHDA, SQIVND (reference sequence). The CDR3 spans 14 residues.

The chain employs TRBV10-3 and TRBJ2-5, with 9 bases matching TRBD2. The CDR3 runs 15 residues. The V gene end was trimmed by 5 bases and the J gene end by 0 bases; junction bases not matched to a gene: 4. Looked up from germline, CDR1 is ENHRY and CDR2 is SYGVKD. The DNA for the CDR3 is TGTGCCATCAGTAAGACTAGCGGCAACCAAGAGACCCAGTACTTC. Protein product: CAISKTSGNQETQYF.

V is TRBV4-1 and J is TRBJ1-4; D uncertain. The CDR3 has 14 amino acids. Trimming cost V 4 bases and J 4 bases, with 10 bases left between them. The germline V gene has CDR1 MGHRA and CDR2 YSYEKL. Here the CDR3 reads CASSPYGVNEKLFF. The CDR3 DNA reads TGCGCCAGCAGCCCATACGGGGTTAATGAAAAACTGTTTTTT.

The rearrangement uses TRBV7-3 and TRBJ2-1; 10 bases align to TRBD2. Germline V CDR1 and CDR2: SGHTA, FQGTGA. V gave up 5 bases and J gave up 5 bases; unmatched junction bases: 6. The CDR3 is 15 amino acids. CDR3 residues: CASSPGLADHNEQFF. As DNA, the CDR3 is TGTGCCAGCAGCCCCGGACTAGCGGACCACAATGAGCAGTTCTTC.

The rearrangement links TRBV6-2 or TRBV6-3 to TRBJ2-5; 8 bases agree with TRBD1. The germline V gene encodes CDR1 MNHEY and CDR2 SVGEGT. V gave up 5 bases and J gave up 2 bases; unmatched junction bases: 7. The CDR3 has 15 residues. As DNA, the CDR3 is TGTGCCAGCAGTGGGGGACAGGTTGGGCAAGAGACCCAGTACTTC. Its protein product is CASSGGQVGQETQYF.

This clone is a singleton in its sample. This sequence joins TRBV28 and TRBJ1-2, with 7 bases lining up with TRBD1. The germline CDR1 and CDR2 sequences are MDHEN and SYDVKM. The CDR3 is 17 amino acids. The V gene end was trimmed by 4 bases and the J gene end by 3 bases; junction bases not matched to a gene: 14. In nucleotides, the CDR3 is TGTGCCAGCAGTTCCTCGCCCGGGGCAGGGGGAGACTATGGCTACACCTTC. Its protein product is CASSSSPGAGGDYGYTF.

This chain connects TRBV20-1 to TRBJ2-3; 9 nucleotides line up with TRBD2. The germline V gene encodes CDR1 DFQATT and CDR2 SNEGSKA (reference sequence). The CDR3 covers 16 residues. V lost 3 bases to trimming and J lost 3 bases; unmatched junction nucleotides: 10. This chain's CDR3 is CSASDRAGGPTDTQYF. The CDR3, as DNA: TGCAGTGCTAGTGATAGGGCGGGAGGGCCGACAGATACGCAGTATTTT.

The DNA for the CDR3 is TGTGCCAGCAGCAAAAGCGGCGGGTTATTATCCTACGAGCAGTACTTC. It is translated as CASSKSGGLLSYEQYF. This sequence joins TRBV21-1 and TRBJ2-7; the table's D call TRBD2 went unverified against the DNA. TRBV21-1 is a documented pseudogene. The CDR3 is 16 amino acids.

The rearrangement uses TRBV19 and TRBJ1-1; no reliable D call. The V and J ends lost 9 bases and 4 bases respectively, with 18 bases between them. The CDR3 is made up of 14 amino acids. Germline loops: CDR1 LNHDA, CDR2 SQIVND (reference sequence). The CDR3 nucleotides are TGTGCCAGCACTAAGGATCTGGTGGGCACTGAAGCTTTCTTT. This encodes CASTKDLVGTEAFF.

The rearrangement joins TRBV28 to TRBJ1-6; no clear D gene. Germline V lookup: CDR1 MDHEN, CDR2 SYDVKM. The CDR3 length is 12 residues. Trimming pared 3 bases from V and 9 bases from J, leaving 6 bases between. The CDR3 nucleotides are TGTGCCAGCAGTTTTTACGGTTCACCCCTCCACTTT. It translates to CASSFYGSPLHF.

This clone occurred a few times. V gene TRBV18 combines with J gene TRBJ1-2, with D possibly matching TRBD1 (5 bases). Trimming took off 0 bases at V and 7 bases at J, with 9 bases between the two ends. The V gene's germline CDR1 is KGHSH and CDR2 LQKENI. The CDR3 has 13 residues. The CDR3 loop is CASSPPGPGGYTF. The CDR3, as DNA: TGTGCCAGCTCACCACCGGGGCCGGGTGGCTACACCTTC.

This clone was seen only once. V and J are TRBV28 and TRBJ1-5; 7 bases align to TRBD1. V dropped 6 bases and J dropped 6; count of bases not matched to a gene: 5. There are 13 residues in the CDR3. Germline V gene lookup returns CDR1 MDHEN and CDR2 SYDVKM. The CDR3 coding sequence is TGTGCCAGCAGCCTCGACAGGGCTCAGCCCCAGCATTTT. Translating it yields CASSLDRAQPQHF.

The genes are TRBV7-2 and TRBJ2-5; TRBD1 aligns across 9 bases. The CDR3 length is 15 residues. The V gene's germline CDR1 is SGHTA and CDR2 FQGNSA. Losses at the gene ends were 4 bases for V and 3 bases for J; bases not matched to a gene: 6. The CDR3 coding sequence is TGTGCCAGCAGCTCCTGGACAGGGGTGGAAGAGACCCAGTACTTC. Its translation: CASSSWTGVEETQYF.

The chain recombines TRBV19 with TRBJ2-5; 7 bases match TRBD2. Germline V lookup: CDR1 LNHDA, CDR2 SQIVND (reference sequence). Losses at the gene ends were 5 bases for V and 0 bases for J; bases not matched to a gene: 6. There are 15 residues in the CDR3. In nucleotides, the CDR3 is TGTGCCAGTAGTTTTAGCGGGCCACACCAAGAGACCCAGTACTTC. It codes for CASSFSGPHQETQYF.

V is TRBV7-2 and J is TRBJ1-1; maybe TRBD1 (5 bases). The CDR3 is made up of 17 amino acids. The V and J ends lost 3 bases and 0 bases respectively, with 17 bases between them. Germline-derived CDR1 and CDR2 are SGHTA and FQGNSA. The CDR3 DNA reads as TGTGCCAGCAGCTTTTTAAGAGCGGGACGGATGAACACTGAAGCTTTCTTT. Encoded protein: CASSFLRAGRMNTEAFF.

Comments on this clone: The junction does not match germline at one end; this may be a read error. The chain has TRBV11-2 and TRBJ2-5; tentative D call: TRBD2 (5 bases). This CDR3 spans 12 amino acids. Germline CDR1 SGHAT, CDR2 FQNNGV. In DNA form, the CDR3 reads TGTGCCAGCAGCAATAAGTTCGGGATCGCCGACTTC. This sequence encodes CASSNKFGIADF.

This clone was found a few times. This chain joins TRBV5-1 and TRBJ2-7; TRBD1 agrees at 8 bases. V lost 5 bases, J lost 4 bases, and 8 bases stayed unmatched. The CDR3 contains 14 residues. The germline V gene encodes CDR1 SGHRS and CDR2 YFSETQ. This CDR3 is CASRRSGGPYEQYF. The CDR3 DNA is TGCGCCAGCAGGAGATCAGGGGGCCCATACGAGCAGTACTTC. The full variable domain, completed using reference TRBV5-1 and TRBJ2-7, is KAGVTQTPRYLIKTRGQQVTLSCSPISGHRSVSWYQQTPGQGLQFLFEYFSETQRNKGNFPGRFSGRQFSNSRSEMNVSTLELGDSALYLCASRRSGGPYEQYFGPGTRLTVT.

CDR3 protein: CASSLTTDTQYF. The CDR3 DNA reads as TGTGCCAGCAGCTTGACAACAGATACGCAGTATTTT. V is TRBV5-5 and J is TRBJ2-3, with D unresolved. Between the trimmed V and J ends, which lost 1 base and 3 bases, there was a span of 3 bases. Germline lookup yields CDR1 SGHKS and CDR2 YYEKEE (reference sequence). CDR3 size: 12 residues.

The CDR3 region is CASSQGALGGAGGLAKNIQYF. The CDR3 DNA sequence: TGCGCCAGCAGCCAAGGCGCCCTGGGAGGGGCAGGTGGGTTAGCCAAAAACATTCAGTACTTC. This chain uses TRBV4-3 with TRBJ2-4, with 7 nucleotides matching TRBD2. Germline CDR1 reads LGHNA; CDR2 reads YSLEER. This CDR3 has 21 amino acids. The V segment lost 1 base and the J segment 0 bases; nucleotides outside the gene matches: 18.

The chain has TRBV21-1 and TRBJ2-4; the table assigns TRBD1, which was not confirmed against the DNA. TRBV21-1 represents a pseudogene. This CDR3 is built from 14 residues. DNA for the CDR3: TGTGCCAGCAGACAGGTCAATGTCAAAAACATTCAGTACTTC. This sequence encodes CASRQVNVKNIQYF.

The V gene is TRBV30, the J gene TRBJ2-3, with TRBD2 as a possible D gene (6 bases). The V end lost 2 bases, the J end lost 3 bases, and 9 bases lay between the germline ends. The CDR3 contains 13 residues. Germline V gene sequence: CDR1 GTSNPN, CDR2 SVGIG (reference sequence). The CDR3 bases are TGTGCCTGGAGTTCGGGGGAGACAGATACGCAGTATTTT. It translates to CAWSSGETDTQYF.